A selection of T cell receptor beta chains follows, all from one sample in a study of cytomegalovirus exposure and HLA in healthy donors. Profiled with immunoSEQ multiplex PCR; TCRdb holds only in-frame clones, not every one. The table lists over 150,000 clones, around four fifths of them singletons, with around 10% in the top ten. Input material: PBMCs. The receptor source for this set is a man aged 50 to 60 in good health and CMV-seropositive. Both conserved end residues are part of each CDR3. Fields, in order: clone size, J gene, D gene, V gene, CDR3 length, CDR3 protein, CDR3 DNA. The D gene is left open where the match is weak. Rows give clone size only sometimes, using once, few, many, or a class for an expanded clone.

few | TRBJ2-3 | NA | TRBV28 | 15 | CASRATGWVTDTQYF | TGTGCCAGCAGAGCTACAGGGTGGGTCACAGATACGCAGTATTTT
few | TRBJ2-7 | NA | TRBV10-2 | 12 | CASRSRDYEQYF | TGCGCCAGCAGATCCAGGGACTACGAGCAGTACTTC
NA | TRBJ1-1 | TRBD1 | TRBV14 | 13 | CASSGQANTEAFF | TGTGCCAGCAGTGGACAGGCGAACACTGAAGCTTTCTTT
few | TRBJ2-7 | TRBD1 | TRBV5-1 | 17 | CASSFTPGQGNSYEQYF | TGCGCCAGCAGCTTTACTCCCGGACAGGGGAACTCCTACGAGCAGTACTTC
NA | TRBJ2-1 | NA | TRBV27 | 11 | CASSPDREQFF | TGTGCCAGCAGCCCAGACAGAGAGCAGTTCTTC
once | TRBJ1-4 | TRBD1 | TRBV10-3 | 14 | CAISSDRDNEKLFF | TGTGCCATCAGTTCGGACAGGGATAATGAAAAACTGTTTTTT
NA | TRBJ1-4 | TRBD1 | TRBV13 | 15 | CASSLGGGGYEKLFF | TGTGCCAGCAGCTTAGGAGGGGGCGGATACGAAAAACTGTTTTTT
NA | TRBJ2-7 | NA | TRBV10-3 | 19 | CAISEIDPFVQGVGYEQYF | TGTGCCATCAGTGAGATTGACCCCTTCGTACAGGGAGTAGGCTACGAGCAGTACTTC
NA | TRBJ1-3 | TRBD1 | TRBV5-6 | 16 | CASSRQGSLSGNTIYF | TGTGCCAGCAGTAGACAGGGGAGCCTCTCTGGAAACACCATATATTTT
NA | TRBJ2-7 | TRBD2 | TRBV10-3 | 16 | CAISRSGGANTYEQYF | TGTGCCATCAGCCGCTCGGGGGGGGCGAATACCTACGAGCAGTACTTC
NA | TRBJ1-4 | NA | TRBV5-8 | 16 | CASSLARGKWDEKLFF | TGTGCCAGCAGCTTGGCCCGGGGGAAGTGGGATGAAAAACTGTTTTTT
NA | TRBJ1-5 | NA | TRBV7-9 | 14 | CASSFEGLYQPQHF | TGTGCCAGCAGCTTTGAGGGATTGTATCAGCCCCAGCATTTT
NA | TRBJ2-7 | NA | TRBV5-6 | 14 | CASSLYLEQYEQYF | TGTGCCAGCAGCTTGTATCTGGAGCAGTACGAGCAGTACTTC
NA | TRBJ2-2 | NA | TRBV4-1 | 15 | CASSQAGGPTGELFF | TGCGCCAGCAGCCAAGCTGGAGGGCCCACCGGGGAGCTGTTTTTT
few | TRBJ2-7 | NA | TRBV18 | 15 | CASSQDSYPSYEQYF | TGTGCCAGCTCACAAGACAGCTATCCCTCCTACGAGCAGTACTTC
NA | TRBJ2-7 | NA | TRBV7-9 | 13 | CASSLGERGEQYF | TGTGCCAGCAGCTTAGGCGAAAGGGGCGAGCAGTACTTC
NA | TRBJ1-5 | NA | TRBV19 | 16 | CASSIAHRESNQPQHF | TGTGCCAGTAGTATCGCCCACAGAGAGAGCAATCAGCCCCAGCATTTT
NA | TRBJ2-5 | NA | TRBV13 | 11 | CASSPQETQYF | TGTGCCAGCAGCCCTCAAGAGACCCAGTACTTC
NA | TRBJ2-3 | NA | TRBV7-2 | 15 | CASSLVLLSTDTQYF | TGTGCCAGCAGCTTAGTTCTCCTATCCACAGATACGCAGTATTTT
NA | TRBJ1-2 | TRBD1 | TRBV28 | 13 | CASNRGRVPVYTF | TGTGCCAGCAACAGGGGGCGCGTTCCTGTCTACACCTTC
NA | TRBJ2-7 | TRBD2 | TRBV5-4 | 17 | CASSTTSGGTIVYEQYF | TGTGCCAGCAGCACCACTAGCGGGGGGACCATCGTCTACGAGCAGTACTTC
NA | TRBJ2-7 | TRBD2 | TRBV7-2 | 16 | CASSPYSGRSSYEQYF | TGTGCCAGCAGCCCGTATAGCGGGAGGAGCTCCTACGAGCAGTACTTC
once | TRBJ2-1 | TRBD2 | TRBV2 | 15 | CANKGTSGGYNEQFF | TGTGCCAACAAAGGGACTAGCGGGGGCTACAATGAGCAGTTCTTC